This T cell receptor (beta chain) was identified during a study of human T cells and chemical hapten exposure. Study-wide context: While the approximately 25-week study was under way, patients received diphenylcyclopropenone on the scalp every week. Epicutaneous patch tests delivered 0.01% DPC to the upper back, with evaluation at 6 days.

The time point denotes: pre-sensitization, week 0. This sample's treatment: therapeutic diphenylcyclopropenone sensitization with weekly scalp DPC. It was from unfractionated whole blood that total RNA was extracted. TCRdb analysed the RACE reads with MiXCR anew, one entry per CDR3 protein. In the table there are approximately 50,000 distinct CDR3 sequences, approximately 9.5% of which are singletons. This TCR derives from a woman aged 25 to 39 with alopecia areata. Some clones in this sample may be carry-over from other donors' samples. Here the sequenced sample was whole blood, taken in connection with sensitization to the hapten diphenylcyclopropenone (DPC).

CDR3 nucleotides: TGTGCCAGCACCCAACAAGCTAGCACAGATACGCAGTATTTT. Translation: CASTQQASTDTQYF. The chain carries TRBV6-1 and TRBJ2-3; the D is unclear. This CDR3 comprises 14 residues. Trimming took off 7 bases at V and 0 bases at J, with 11 bases between the two ends. Germline V lookup: CDR1 MNHNS, CDR2 SASEGT.